These T cell receptor beta chains were read from a single sample in a study of blood T cells in healthy people across ages. Via MiXCR, TCRdb re-called the 5' RACE reads, giving one row per CDR3 protein. The sample shows about 670,000 distinct CDR3 sequences, around two fifths of them seen only once. Material: blood. These receptors were obtained from an elderly man in good health. Both conserved end residues are part of each CDR3. The D gene is left open where the match is weak. Where a row states a size, it is once, few, many or the class of an expanded clone; other rows omit it.

TRBV2,.,.,TRBJ1-5,CASSSPGDQPQHF,TGTGCCAGCAGTAGCCCGGGGGATCAGCCCCAGCATTTT
TRBV6-5,.,.,TRBJ2-3,CASSITGGSGTDTQYF,TGTGCCAGCAGTATCACGGGGGGCTCCGGCACAGATACGCAGTATTTT
TRBV7-2,few,.,TRBJ2-5,CASSSSRGGETQYF,TGTGCCAGCAGCTCCTCAAGGGGCGGGGAGACCCAGTACTTC
TRBV21-1,.,.,TRBJ2-7,CASSKAGREQYF,TGTGCCAGCAGCAAAGCCGGGCGGGAGCAGTACTTC
TRBV20-1,many,TRBD2,TRBJ2-1,CSARPTSGRASGAYNEQFF,TGCAGTGCTAGGCCTACTAGCGGGAGGGCCTCAGGTGCCTACAATGAGCAGTTCTTC
TRBV4-3,.,.,TRBJ1-2,CASSSPGTSNYGYTF,TGCGCCAGCAGCAGCCCAGGGACCTCGAACTATGGCTACACCTTC
TRBV5-1,few,.,TRBJ2-3,CASSLGATGPTDTQYF,TGCGCCAGCAGCTTGGGTGCTACAGGACCCACAGATACGCAGTATTTT
TRBV7-6,few,.,TRBJ1-5,CASSSLGVNQPQHF,TGTGCCAGCAGCTCCCTAGGGGTTAATCAGCCCCAGCATTTT
TRBV24-1,many,TRBD1,TRBJ1-5,CATSGQGAHSQPQHF,TGTGCCACCAGTGGACAGGGGGCGCATAGCCAGCCCCAGCATTTT
TRBV24-1,.,TRBD1,TRBJ2-7,CATSDSGQSYEQYF,TGTGCCACCAGTGACTCGGGACAGTCCTACGAGCAGTACTTC
TRBV20-1,.,TRBD2,TRBJ2-1,CSARRGGTVRDEQFF,TGCAGTGCTCGCCGGGGGGGGACGGTAAGGGATGAGCAGTTCTTC
TRBV6-6,.,.,TRBJ2-3,CATLEPGRSTDTQYF,TGTGCCACCCTAGAACCGGGACGGAGCACAGATACGCAGTATTTT
TRBV6-2/TRBV6-3,.,.,TRBJ2-5,CASSYVWQGETQYF,TGTGCCAGCAGTTACGTCTGGCAAGGGGAGACCCAGTACTTC
TRBV29-1,.,.,TRBJ2-1,CGARQSSYNEQFF,TGCGGCGCGCGGCAAAGCTCCTACAATGAGCAGTTCTTC
TRBV4-2,.,TRBD2,TRBJ2-1,CASSQGVAGARNEQFF,TGTGCCAGCAGCCAAGGAGTAGCGGGAGCGAGGAATGAGCAGTTCTTC
TRBV20-1,once,TRBD2,TRBJ2-1,CSARRLAGGKYNEQFF,TGCAGTGCTAGGCGGCTAGCGGGGGGGAAGTACAATGAGCAGTTCTTC
TRBV29-1,few,.,TRBJ1-1,CSVVRGTNTEAFF,TGCAGCGTTGTTCGGGGGACGAACACTGAAGCTTTCTTT
TRBV7-2,.,TRBD1,TRBJ2-5,CASSSDAVRGETQYF,TGTGCCAGCAGCTCCGATGCTGTCAGGGGGGAGACCCAGTACTTC
TRBV30,.,TRBD1,TRBJ2-2,CAWTPPGQDTGELFF,TGTGCCTGGACGCCTCCGGGACAGGACACCGGGGAGCTGTTTTTT
TRBV15,.,.,TRBJ2-2,CATSRARAGELFF,TGTGCCACCAGCAGAGCTAGGGCCGGGGAGCTGTTTTTT
TRBV6-5,many,.,TRBJ2-3,CASSYSSLITSTDTQYF,TGTGCCAGCAGTTACTCGTCTCTTATCACTAGCACAGATACGCAGTATTTT
TRBV7-3,many,TRBD1,TRBJ2-7,CASSQTGTYEQYF,TGTGCCAGCAGCCAGACAGGGACGTACGAGCAGTACTTC
TRBV5-5,.,.,TRBJ1-2,CASSLALTITGGYTF,TGTGCCAGCAGCTTAGCTCTGACCATCACGGGGGGCTACACCTTC
TRBV7-2,.,TRBD2,TRBJ2-5,CASSQARLAGGLTQYF,TGTGCCAGCAGCCAGGCCCGGCTAGCGGGGGGGTTGACCCAGTACTTC
TRBV29-1,few,TRBD2,TRBJ2-3,CSVDPGLKSTDTQYF,TGCAGCGTTGATCCGGGACTAAAAAGCACAGATACGCAGTATTTT
TRBV28,once,TRBD2,TRBJ2-1,CASSNGGLAGDYNEQFF,TGTGCCAGCAGTAACGGGGGGTTAGCGGGAGATTACAATGAGCAGTTCTTC
TRBV7-9,.,TRBD1,TRBJ2-1,CASSLPGQGYEQFF,TGTGCCAGCAGCTTACCGGGACAGGGTTACGAGCAGTTCTTC
TRBV3-1,many,TRBD1,TRBJ1-2,CASSQEAGQRLGYTF,TGTGCCAGCAGCCAAGAGGCGGGACAGCGCTTGGGCTACACCTTC
TRBV30,.,.,TRBJ1-2,CAWSGGRDYGYTF,TGTGCCTGGAGTGGGGGTAGGGACTATGGCTACACCTTC
TRBV7-2,many,TRBD1,TRBJ2-5,CASSRTGARETQYF,TGTGCCAGCAGCAGGACAGGGGCGCGGGAGACCCAGTACTTC
TRBV28,.,.,TRBJ1-2,CTSSLSGPYGYTF,TGCACCAGCAGTTTATCAGGGCCCTATGGCTACACCTTC
TRBV4-3,few,.,TRBJ1-2,CASSLSTATNYGYTF,TGCGCCAGCAGCCTCTCGACAGCGACTAACTATGGCTACACCTTC
TRBV5-4,.,TRBD1,TRBJ2-2,CASSQGQGGVSNTVELFF,TGTGCCAGCAGCCAGGGACAGGGGGGCGTATCGAACACCGTGGAGCTGTTTTTT
TRBV20-1,few,TRBD2,TRBJ2-3,CSANAGGFTDTQYF,TGCAGTGCTAATGCGGGGGGGTTCACAGATACGCAGTATTTT
TRBV20-1,.,TRBD2,TRBJ2-7,CSARDMVAGGYEQYF,TGCAGTGCTAGAGATATGGTAGCGGGGGGCTACGAGCAGTACTTC
TRBV2,many,.,TRBJ1-6,CASRLRGPPDSPLHF,TGTGCCAGCAGGCTACGGGGTCCCCCCGATTCACCCCTCCACTTT